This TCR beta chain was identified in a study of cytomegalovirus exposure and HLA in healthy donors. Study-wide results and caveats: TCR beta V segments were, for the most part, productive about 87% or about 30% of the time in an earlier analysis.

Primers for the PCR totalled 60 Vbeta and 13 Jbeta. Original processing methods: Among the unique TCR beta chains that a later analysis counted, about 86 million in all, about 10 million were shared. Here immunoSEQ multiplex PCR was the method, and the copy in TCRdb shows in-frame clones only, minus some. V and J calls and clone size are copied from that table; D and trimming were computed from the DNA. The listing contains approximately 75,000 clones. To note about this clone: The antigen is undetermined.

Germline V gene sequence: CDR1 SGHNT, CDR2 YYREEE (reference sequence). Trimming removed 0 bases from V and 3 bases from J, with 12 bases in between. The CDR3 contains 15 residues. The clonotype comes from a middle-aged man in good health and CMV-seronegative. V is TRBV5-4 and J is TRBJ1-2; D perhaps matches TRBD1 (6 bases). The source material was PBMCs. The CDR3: CASSLGHRADYGYTF. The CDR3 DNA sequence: TGTGCCAGCAGCTTGGGGCACAGGGCGGACTATGGCTACACCTTC.